The 3 T cell receptor beta chains reported below all come from one sample, sequenced in a study of T-cell reconstitution after alpha-beta-depleted transplantation in children. This sample's TCRbeta library carried unique molecular identifier barcodes. MiXCR, run by TCRdb on the PCR reads, gives a single entry per CDR3 protein. The sample shows about 200,000 distinct CDR3 sequences, more than 15% of them seen only once. This specimen consisted of PBMCs, mostly from graft donor cells, obtained 360 days after TCRalphabeta/CD19-depleted stem cell transplant. These receptors originate from a male patient between 2 and 10 years old who had a stem cell transplant for acute lymphoblastic leukemia, so the T cells may come from the graft donor.

This clonotype was counted between two and nine times. V gene TRBV5-1 combines with J gene TRBJ2-3; no clear D. Germline loops: CDR1 SGHRS, CDR2 YFSETQ. The CDR3 is 16 amino acids. V shed 0 bases and J shed 2 bases, with 13 bases lying between them. Here the CDR3 reads CASSLDQLESTDTQYF. DNA for the CDR3: TGCGCCAGCAGCTTGGACCAACTTGAGTCCACAGATACGCAGTATTTT.

The table lists this clonotype with a few counts. J is TRBJ2-7 and V is TRBV7-2, with D possibly being TRBD1 (5 bases). The V end was cut by 4 bases, the J end by 4 bases, with 14 bases between. This CDR3 has 14 residues. Germline V gene sequence: CDR1 SGHTA, CDR2 FQGNSA. CDR3 amino acids: CASSSPGFWYEQYF. As DNA, the CDR3 is TGTGCCAGCAGCTCTCCAGGGTTCTGGTACGAGCAGTACTTC.

This chain links TRBV7-2 with TRBJ2-7; TRBD2 aligns across 8 bases. The CDR3 spans 15 residues. The ends lost 6 bases at V and 0 bases at J; junction bases unmatched: 7. Germline assignment: CDR1 SGHTA and CDR2 FQGNSA. The CDR3 DNA follows: TGTGCCAGCAGTTCCTTAGCGGGACTCTCCTACGAGCAGTACTTC. Translated, it gives CASSSLAGLSYEQYF.